Reported below is one T cell receptor beta chain. This sample is part of a study of CD8 T cells in Susac syndrome. Sequencing of TCR beta covered CD8+ and CD4+ T cells obtained from blood. Controls matched for sex and age were healthy donors. Negative isolation yielded CD8+ and CD4+ T cells; FACS enriched TEMRA cells. Reverse transcription of 0.5 to 1 ug RNA was performed with random hexamers. Amplification of TCR beta CDR3 by immunoSEQ multiplex PCR spanned 54 Vbeta and 13 Jbeta. One entry per CDR3 protein results from TCRdb running MiXCR on the immunoSEQ multiplex PCR reads. Here the sample spans 150,000 to 200,000 distinct CDR3 sequences, 85% to 95% being singletons. Sequencing was done on a sample of CD4+ T cells from PBMCs. This clonotype was obtained from a human donor in good health.

The CDR3 spells CASSSGQGHTNSPLHF. CDR3 DNA: TGTGCCAGCAGTTCCGGACAGGGGCATACTAATTCACCCCTCCACTTT. This chain uses TRBV12-3 or TRBV12-4 with TRBJ1-6; 9 nucleotides align to TRBD1. This CDR3 contains 16 residues. V lost 4 bases and J lost 6; bases outside the gene matches: 7.